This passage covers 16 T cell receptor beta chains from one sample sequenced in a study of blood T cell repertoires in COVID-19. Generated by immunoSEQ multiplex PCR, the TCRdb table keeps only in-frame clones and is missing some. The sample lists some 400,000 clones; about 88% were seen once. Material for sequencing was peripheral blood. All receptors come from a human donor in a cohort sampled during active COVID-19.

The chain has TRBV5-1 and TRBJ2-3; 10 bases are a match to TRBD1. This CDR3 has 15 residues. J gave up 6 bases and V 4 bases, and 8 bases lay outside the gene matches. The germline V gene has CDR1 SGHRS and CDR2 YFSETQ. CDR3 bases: TGCGCCAGCAGCGGGGGACAGGGGCCGTGGGATACGCAGTATTTT. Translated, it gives CASSGGQGPWDTQYF.

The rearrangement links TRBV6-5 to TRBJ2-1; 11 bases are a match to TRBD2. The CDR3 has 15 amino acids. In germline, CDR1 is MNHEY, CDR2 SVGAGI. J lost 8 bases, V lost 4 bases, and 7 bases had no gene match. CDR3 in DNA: TGTGCCAGCAGTTCCCAGGGACTAGCGGAGGATGAGCAGTTCTTC. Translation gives CASSSQGLAEDEQFF.

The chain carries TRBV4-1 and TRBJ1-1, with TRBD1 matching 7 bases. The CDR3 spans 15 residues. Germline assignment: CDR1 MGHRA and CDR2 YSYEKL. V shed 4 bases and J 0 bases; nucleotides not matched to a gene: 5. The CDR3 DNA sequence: TGCGCCAGCAGCCTTTCTGACAGGGTGAACACTGAAGCTTTCTTT. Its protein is CASSLSDRVNTEAFF.

CDR3 amino acids: CASTRPGQQNTEAFF. CDR3 in DNA: TGTGCCAGCACCCGACCTGGGCAGCAGAACACTGAAGCTTTCTTT. This chain links TRBV28 with TRBJ1-1; D remains ambiguous. The V end was cut by 7 bases, the J end by 1 base, with 16 bases between. The CDR3 consists of 15 residues. CDR1 and CDR2 from the germline V gene are MDHEN and SYDVKM.

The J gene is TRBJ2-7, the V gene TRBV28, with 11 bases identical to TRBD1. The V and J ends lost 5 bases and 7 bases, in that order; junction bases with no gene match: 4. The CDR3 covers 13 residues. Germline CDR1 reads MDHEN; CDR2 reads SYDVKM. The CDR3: CASSPGQGEEQYF. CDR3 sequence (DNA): TGTGCCAGCAGTCCGGGACAGGGGGAAGAGCAGTACTTC.

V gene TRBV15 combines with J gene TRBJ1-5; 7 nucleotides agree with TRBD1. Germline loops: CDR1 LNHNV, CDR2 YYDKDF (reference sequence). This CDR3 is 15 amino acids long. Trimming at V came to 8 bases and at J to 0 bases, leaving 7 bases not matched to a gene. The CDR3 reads CATGLGTDSNQPQHF. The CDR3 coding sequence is TGTGCCACCGGCCTCGGGACAGATAGCAATCAGCCCCAGCATTTT.

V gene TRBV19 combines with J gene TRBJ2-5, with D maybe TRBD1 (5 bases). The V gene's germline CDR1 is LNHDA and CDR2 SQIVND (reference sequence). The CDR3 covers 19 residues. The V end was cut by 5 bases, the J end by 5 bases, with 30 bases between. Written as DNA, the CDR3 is TGTGCCAGTAGTGCAGGAAGGCCCGGAGACAGCCTAAATGTGGAGACCCAGTACTTC. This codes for CASSAGRPGDSLNVETQYF.

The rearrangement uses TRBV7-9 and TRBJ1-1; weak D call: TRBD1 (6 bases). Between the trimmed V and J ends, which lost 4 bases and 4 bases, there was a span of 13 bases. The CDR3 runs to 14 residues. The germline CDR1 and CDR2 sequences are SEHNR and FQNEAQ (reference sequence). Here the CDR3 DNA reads TGTGCCAGCAGCTCGGGGGGCAGGGCCACTGAAGCTTTCTTT. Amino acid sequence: CASSSGGRATEAFF.

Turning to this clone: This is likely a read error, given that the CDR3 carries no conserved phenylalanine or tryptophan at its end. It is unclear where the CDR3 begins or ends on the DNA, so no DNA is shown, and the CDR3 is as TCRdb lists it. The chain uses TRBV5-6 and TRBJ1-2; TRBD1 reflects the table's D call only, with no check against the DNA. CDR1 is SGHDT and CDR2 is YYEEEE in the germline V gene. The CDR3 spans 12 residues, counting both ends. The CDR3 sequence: CASSIKRGTQVV.

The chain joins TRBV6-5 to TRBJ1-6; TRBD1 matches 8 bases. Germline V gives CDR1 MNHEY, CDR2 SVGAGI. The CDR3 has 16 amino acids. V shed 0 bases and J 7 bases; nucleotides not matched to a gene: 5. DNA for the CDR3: TGTGCCAGCAGTTACTCGATCGGACAGGGAAATTCACCCCTCCACTTT. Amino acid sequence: CASSYSIGQGNSPLHF.

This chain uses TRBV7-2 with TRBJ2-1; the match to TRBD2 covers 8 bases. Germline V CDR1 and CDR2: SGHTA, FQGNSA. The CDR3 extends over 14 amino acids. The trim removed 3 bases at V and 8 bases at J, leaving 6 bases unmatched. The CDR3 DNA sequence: TGTGCCAGCAGCTTGGTTAGCGGGGCGGATGAGCAGTTCTTC. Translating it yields CASSLVSGADEQFF.

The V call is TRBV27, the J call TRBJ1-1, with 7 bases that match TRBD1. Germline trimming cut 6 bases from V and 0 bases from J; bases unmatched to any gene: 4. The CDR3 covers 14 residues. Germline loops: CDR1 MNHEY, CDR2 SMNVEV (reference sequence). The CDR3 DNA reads TGTGCCAGCAGGGTACAGGGGATGAACACTGAAGCTTTCTTT. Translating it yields CASRVQGMNTEAFF.

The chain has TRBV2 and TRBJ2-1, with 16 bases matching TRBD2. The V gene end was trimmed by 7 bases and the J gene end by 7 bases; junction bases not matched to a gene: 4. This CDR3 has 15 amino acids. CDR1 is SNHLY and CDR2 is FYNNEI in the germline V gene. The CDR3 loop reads CASKGTSGGANEQFF. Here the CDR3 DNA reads TGTGCCAGCAAGGGGACTAGCGGGGGGGCAAATGAGCAGTTCTTC.

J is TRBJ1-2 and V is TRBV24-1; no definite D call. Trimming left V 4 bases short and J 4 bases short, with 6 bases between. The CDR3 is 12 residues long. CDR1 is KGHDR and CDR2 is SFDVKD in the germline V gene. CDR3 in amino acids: CATSDRGYGYTF. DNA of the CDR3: TGTGCCACCAGTGACCGGGGCTATGGCTACACCTTC.

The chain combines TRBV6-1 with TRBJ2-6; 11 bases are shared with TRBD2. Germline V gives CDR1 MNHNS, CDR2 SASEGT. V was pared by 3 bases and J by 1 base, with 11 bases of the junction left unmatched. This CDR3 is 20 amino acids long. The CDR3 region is CASSDPYLSGRVSGANVLTF. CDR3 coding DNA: TGTGCCAGCAGTGATCCCTATCTTAGCGGGAGGGTATCTGGGGCCAACGTCCTGACTTTC.

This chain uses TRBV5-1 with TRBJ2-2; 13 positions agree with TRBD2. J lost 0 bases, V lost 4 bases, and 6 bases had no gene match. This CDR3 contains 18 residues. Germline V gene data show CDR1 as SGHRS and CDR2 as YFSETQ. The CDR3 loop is CASSTVGTSGTNTGELFF. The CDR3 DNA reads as TGCGCCAGCAGCACGGTCGGGACTAGCGGGACGAACACCGGGGAGCTGTTTTTT.